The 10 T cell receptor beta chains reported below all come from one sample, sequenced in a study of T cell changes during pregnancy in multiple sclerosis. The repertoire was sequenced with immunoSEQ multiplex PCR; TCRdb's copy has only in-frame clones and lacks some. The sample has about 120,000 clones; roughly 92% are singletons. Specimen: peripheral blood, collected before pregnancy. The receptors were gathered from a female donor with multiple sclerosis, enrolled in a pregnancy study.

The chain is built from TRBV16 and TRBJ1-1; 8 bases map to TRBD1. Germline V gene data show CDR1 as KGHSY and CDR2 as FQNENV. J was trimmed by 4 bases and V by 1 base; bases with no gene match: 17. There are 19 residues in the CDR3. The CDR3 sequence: CASSQYGAGGAKLSTEAFF. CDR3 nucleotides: TGTGCCAGCAGCCAATATGGGGCAGGGGGCGCAAAATTGAGCACTGAAGCTTTCTTT.

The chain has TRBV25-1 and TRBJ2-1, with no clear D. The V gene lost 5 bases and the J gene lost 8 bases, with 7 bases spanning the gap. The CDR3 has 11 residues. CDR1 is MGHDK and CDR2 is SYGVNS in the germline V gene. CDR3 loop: CASSRLDEQFF. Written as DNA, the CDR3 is TGTGCCAGCAGTCGTCTCGATGAGCAGTTCTTC.

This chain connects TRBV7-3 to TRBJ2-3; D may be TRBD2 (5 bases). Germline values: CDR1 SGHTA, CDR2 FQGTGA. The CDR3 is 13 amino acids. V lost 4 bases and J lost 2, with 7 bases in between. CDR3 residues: CASSSGVTDTQYF. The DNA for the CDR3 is TGTGCCAGCAGCTCCGGGGTCACAGATACGCAGTATTTT. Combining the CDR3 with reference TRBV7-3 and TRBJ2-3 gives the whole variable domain GAGVSQTPSNKVTEKGKYVELRCDPISGHTALYWYRQSLGQGPEFLIYFQGTGAADDSGLPNDRFFAVRPEGSVSTLKIQRTERGDSAVYLCASSSGVTDTQYFGPGTRLTVL.

The CDR3 sequence is CASSPLAGAYNEQFF. The CDR3 region has the DNA TGTGCCAGCTCACCACTAGCGGGAGCTTACAATGAGCAGTTCTTC. V is TRBV18 and J is TRBJ2-1, with 9 bases lining up with TRBD2. This CDR3 comprises 15 residues. V was clipped by 1 base and J by 4 bases; unmatched bases: 2. Germline CDR1 KGHSH, CDR2 LQKENI.

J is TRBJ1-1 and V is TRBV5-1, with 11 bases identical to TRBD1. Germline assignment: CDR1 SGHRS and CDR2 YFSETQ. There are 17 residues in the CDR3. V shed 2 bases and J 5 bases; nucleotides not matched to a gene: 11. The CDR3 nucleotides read TGCGCCAGCAGCTTTTTCCCGGGACAGGGGGTTTCAACTGAAGCTTTCTTT. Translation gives CASSFFPGQGVSTEAFF.

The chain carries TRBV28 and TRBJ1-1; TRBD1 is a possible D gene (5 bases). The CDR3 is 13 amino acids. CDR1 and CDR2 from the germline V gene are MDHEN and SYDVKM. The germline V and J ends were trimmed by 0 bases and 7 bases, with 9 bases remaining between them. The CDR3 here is CASSLWRGGEAFF. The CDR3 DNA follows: TGTGCCAGCAGTTTATGGCGGGGCGGTGAAGCTTTCTTT.

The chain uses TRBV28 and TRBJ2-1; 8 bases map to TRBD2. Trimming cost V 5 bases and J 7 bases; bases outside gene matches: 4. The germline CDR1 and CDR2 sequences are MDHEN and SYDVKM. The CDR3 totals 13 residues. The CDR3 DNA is TGTGCCAGCAGTGGGACTAGTCGTAATGAGCAGTTCTTC. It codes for CASSGTSRNEQFF.

In DNA, the CDR3 is TGTGCCAGCCACGGACAGGTTTATTACGAGCAGTACTTC. Translating gives CASHGQVYYEQYF. The V gene is TRBV5-4, the J gene TRBJ2-5; 7 nucleotides match TRBD1. The J call is doubtful: the DNA matches TRBJ2-7 better. This CDR3 has 13 amino acids. CDR1 and CDR2 from the germline V gene are SGHNT and YYREEE (reference sequence).

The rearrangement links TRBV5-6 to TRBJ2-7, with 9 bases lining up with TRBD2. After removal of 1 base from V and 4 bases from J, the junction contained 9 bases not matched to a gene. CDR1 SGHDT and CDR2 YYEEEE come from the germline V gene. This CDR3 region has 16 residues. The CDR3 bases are TGTGCCAGCAGCTTGTGGTCTCTAGCGGGACGGTACGAGCAGTACTTC. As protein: CASSLWSLAGRYEQYF.

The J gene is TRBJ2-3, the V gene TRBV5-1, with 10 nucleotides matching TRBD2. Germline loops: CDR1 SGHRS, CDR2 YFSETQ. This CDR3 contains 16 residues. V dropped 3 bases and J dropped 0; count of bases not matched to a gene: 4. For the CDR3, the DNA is TGCGCCAGCAGCTCCCTAGCGGGGGCTAGCACAGATACGCAGTATTTT. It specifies CASSSLAGASTDTQYF.